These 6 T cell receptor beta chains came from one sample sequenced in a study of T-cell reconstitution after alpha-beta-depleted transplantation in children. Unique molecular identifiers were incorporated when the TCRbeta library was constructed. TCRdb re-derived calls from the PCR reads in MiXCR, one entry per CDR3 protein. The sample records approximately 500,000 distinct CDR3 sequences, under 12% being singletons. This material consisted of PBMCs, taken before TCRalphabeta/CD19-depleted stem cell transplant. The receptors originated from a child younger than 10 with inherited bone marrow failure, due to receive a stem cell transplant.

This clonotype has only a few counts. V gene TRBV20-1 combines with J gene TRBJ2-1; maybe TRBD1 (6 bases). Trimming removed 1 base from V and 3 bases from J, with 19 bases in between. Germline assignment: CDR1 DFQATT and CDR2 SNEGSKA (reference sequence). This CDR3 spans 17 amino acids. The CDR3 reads CSARGSGTNVLYNEQFF. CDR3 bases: TGCAGTGCTAGAGGGTCGGGGACAAACGTGCTCTACAATGAGCAGTTCTTC.

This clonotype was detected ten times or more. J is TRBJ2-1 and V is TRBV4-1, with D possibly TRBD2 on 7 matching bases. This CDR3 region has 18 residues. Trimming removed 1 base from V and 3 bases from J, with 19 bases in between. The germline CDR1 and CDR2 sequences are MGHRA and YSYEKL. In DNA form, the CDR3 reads TGCGCCAGCAGCCAAGCTTTATCTGCGGGGGCCTTCTACAATGAGCAGTTCTTC. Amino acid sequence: CASSQALSAGAFYNEQFF.

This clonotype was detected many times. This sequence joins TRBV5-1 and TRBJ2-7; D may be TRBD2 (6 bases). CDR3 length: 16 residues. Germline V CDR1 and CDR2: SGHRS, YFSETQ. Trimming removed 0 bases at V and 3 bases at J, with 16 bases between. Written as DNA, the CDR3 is TGCGCCAGCAGCTTGGCTCCGGGAGTTGAAGGCTACGAGCAGTACTTC. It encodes CASSLAPGVEGYEQYF.

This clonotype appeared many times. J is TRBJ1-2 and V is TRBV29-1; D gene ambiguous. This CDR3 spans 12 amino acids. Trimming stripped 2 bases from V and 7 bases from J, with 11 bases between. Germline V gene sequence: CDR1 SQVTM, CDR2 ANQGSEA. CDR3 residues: CSVERQRGGYTF. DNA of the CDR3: TGCAGCGTTGAACGTCAGCGGGGTGGCTACACCTTC.

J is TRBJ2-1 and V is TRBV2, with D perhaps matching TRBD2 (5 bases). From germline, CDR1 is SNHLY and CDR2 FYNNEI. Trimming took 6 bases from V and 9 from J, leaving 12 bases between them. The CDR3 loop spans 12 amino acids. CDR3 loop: CASSPLAVEQFF. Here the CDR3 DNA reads TGTGCCAGCAGCCCGCTAGCAGTTGAGCAGTTCTTC.

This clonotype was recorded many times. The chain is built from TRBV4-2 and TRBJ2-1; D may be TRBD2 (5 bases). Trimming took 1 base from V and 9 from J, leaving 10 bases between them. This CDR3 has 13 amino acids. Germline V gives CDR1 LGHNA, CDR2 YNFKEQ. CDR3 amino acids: CASSQGVGLEQFF. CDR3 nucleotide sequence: TGTGCCAGCAGCCAAGGGGTCGGACTTGAGCAGTTCTTC.